This TCR beta chain is from a study of Graves' ophthalmopathy and Graves' hyperthyroidism. Study background: Sampling took place at initial diagnosis, with peripheral blood obtained before any treatment. Findings of the study overall: Blood also harbored most expanded thyroid clonotypes above 0.001 frequency.

This clonotype was seen repeatedly, ten times or more. What it recognizes is unknown. Amplification targeted the TCR beta CDR3 regions, with RNA transcripts as the source material. RT-PCR in the first round used HTBI primers; a second-round multiplex PCR followed. Each CDR3 protein is one row after TCRdb ran MiXCR on the multiplex PCR reads. The data show some 520,000 distinct CDR3 sequences, approximately 15% seen once. CDR3 length: 13 amino acids. V lost 6 bases, J lost 0 bases, and 8 bases lay in between. Germline-derived CDR1 and CDR2 are MNHEY and SMNVEV (reference sequence). The sample comprised blood. The rearrangement joins TRBV27 to TRBJ1-1, with D possibly matching TRBD1 (5 bases). The receptor was isolated from a woman under 40 with Graves' ophthalmopathy. In nucleotides, the CDR3 is TGTGCCAGCAGGCGGGGGATGAACACTGAAGCTTTCTTT. It encodes CASRRGMNTEAFF.